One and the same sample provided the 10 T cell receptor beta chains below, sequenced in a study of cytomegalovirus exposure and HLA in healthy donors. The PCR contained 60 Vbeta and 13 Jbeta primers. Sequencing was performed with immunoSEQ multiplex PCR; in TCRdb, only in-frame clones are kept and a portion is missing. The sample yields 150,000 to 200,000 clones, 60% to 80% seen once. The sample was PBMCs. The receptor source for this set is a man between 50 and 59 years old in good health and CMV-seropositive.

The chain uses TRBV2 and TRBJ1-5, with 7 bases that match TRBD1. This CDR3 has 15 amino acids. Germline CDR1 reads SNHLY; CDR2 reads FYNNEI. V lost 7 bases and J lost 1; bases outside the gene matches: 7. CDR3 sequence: CASNTGQASNQPQHF. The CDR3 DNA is TGTGCCAGCAACACTGGACAGGCGAGCAATCAGCCCCAGCATTTT. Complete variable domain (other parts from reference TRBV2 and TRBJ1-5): EPEVTQTPSHQVTQMGQEVILRCVPISNHLYFYWYRQILGQKVEFLVSFYNNEISEKSEIFDDQFSVERPDGSNFTLKIRSTKLEDSAMYFCASNTGQASNQPQHFGDGTRLSIL.

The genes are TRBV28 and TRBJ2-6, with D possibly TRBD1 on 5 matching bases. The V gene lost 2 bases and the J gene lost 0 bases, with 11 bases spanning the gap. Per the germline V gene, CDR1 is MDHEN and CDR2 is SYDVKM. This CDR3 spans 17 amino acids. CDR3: CASSLTGSPSGANVLTF. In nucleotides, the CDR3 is TGTGCCAGCAGTTTAACAGGTTCACCCTCTGGGGCCAACGTCCTGACTTTC. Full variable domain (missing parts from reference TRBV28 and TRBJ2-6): DVKVTQSSRYLVKRTGEKVFLECVQDMDHENMFWYRQDPGLGLRLIYFSYDVKMKEKGDIPEGYSVSREKKERFSLILESASTNQTSMYLCASSLTGSPSGANVLTFGAGSRLTVL.

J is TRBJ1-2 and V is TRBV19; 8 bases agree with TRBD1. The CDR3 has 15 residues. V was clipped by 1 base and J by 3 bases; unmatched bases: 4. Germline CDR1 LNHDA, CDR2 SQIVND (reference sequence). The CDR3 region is CASSIGAGGYYGYTF. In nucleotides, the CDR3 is TGTGCCAGTAGTATAGGTGCAGGGGGCTACTATGGCTACACCTTC.

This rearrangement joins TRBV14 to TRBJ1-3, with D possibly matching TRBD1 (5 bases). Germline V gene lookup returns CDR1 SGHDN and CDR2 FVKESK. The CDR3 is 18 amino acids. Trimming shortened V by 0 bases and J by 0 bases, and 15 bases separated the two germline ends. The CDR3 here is CASSQDWQEGFSGNTIYF. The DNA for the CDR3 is TGTGCCAGCAGCCAAGATTGGCAGGAGGGGTTCTCTGGAAACACCATATATTTT.

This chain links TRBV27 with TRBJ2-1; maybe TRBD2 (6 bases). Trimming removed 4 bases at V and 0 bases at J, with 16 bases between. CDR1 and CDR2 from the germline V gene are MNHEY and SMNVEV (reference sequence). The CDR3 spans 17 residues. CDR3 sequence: CASSSPLSGASYNEQFF. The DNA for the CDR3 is TGTGCCAGCAGTTCCCCCCTTAGCGGTGCCTCCTACAATGAGCAGTTCTTC.

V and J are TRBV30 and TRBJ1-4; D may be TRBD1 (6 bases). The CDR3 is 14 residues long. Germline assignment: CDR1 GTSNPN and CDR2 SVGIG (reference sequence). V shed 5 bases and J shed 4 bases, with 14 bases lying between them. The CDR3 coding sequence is TGTGCCTGGGCGTCACAGGGATATAATGAAAAACTGTTTTTT. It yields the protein CAWASQGYNEKLFF.

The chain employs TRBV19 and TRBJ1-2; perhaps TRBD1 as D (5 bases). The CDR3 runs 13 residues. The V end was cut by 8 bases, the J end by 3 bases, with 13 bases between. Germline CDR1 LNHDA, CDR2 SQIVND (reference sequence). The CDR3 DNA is TGTGCCAGTGGAGAGGGACTATACTATGGCTACACCTTC. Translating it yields CASGEGLYYGYTF.

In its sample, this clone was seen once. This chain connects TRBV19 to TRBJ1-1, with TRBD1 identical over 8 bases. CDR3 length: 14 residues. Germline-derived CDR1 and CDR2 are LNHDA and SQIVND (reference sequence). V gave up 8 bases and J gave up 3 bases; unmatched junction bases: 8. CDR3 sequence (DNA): TGTGCCAGTCTTCCGGACAGGGTATACACTGAAGCTTTCTTT. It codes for CASLPDRVYTEAFF.

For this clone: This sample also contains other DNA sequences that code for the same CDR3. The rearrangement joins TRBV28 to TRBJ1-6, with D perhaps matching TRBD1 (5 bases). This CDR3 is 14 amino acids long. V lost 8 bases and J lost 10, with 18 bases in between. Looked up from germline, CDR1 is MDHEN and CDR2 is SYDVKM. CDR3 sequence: CASRPTSAGSPLHF. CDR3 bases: TGTGCCAGCCGACCGACCTCGGCAGGGTCACCCCTCCACTTT.

The CDR3 protein is CASSLDRHYYGYTF. For the CDR3, the DNA is TGTGCCAGCAGCCTGGACAGACACTACTATGGCTACACCTTC. The rearrangement joins TRBV12-1 to TRBJ1-2; the table's TRBD1 call for D was not verified on the DNA. TRBV12-1 is assigned pseudogene status. The CDR3 consists of 14 residues.